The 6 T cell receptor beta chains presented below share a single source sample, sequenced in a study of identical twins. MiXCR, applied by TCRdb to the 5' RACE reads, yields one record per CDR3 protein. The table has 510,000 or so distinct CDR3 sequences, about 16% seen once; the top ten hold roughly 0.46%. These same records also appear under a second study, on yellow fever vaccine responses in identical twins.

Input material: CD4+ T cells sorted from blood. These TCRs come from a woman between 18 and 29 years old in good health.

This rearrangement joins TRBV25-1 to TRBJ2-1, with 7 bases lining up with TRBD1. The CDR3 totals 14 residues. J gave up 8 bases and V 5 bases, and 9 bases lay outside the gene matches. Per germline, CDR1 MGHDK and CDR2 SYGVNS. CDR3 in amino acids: CASSPTRQGDEQFF. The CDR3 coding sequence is TGTGCCAGCAGTCCCACCCGGCAGGGGGATGAGCAGTTCTTC.

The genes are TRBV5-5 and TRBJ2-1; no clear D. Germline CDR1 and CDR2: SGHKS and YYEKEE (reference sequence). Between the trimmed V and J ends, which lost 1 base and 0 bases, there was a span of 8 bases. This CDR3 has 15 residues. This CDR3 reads CASSLTASSYNEQFF. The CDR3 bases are TGTGCCAGCAGCTTGACGGCAAGCTCCTACAATGAGCAGTTCTTC.

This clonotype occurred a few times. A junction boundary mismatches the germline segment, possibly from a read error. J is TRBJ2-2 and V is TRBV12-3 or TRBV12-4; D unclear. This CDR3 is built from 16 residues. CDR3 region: CASSFSPVPNAGELFF. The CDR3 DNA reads TGTGCCAGCAGTTTTAGCCCGGTCCCGAACGCCGGGGAGCTGTTTTTT.

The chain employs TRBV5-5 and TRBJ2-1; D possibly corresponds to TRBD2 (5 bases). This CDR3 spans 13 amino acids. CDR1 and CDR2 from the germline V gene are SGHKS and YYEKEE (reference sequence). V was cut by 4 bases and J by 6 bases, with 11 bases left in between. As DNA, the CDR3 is TGTGCCAGCAGCCTAACTAGTTTCAATGAGCAGTTCTTC. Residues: CASSLTSFNEQFF.

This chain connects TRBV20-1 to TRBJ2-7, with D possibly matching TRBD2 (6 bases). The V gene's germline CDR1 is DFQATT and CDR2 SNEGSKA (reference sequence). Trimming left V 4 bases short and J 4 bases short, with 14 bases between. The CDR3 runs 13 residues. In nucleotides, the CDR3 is TGCAGTGCTACTAGCGTCCTCGGGTACGAGCAGTACTTC. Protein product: CSATSVLGYEQYF.

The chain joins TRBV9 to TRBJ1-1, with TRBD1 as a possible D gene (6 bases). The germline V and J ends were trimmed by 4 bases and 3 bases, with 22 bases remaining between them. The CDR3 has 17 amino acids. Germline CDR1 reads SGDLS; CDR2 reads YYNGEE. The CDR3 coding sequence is TGTGCCAGCAGCCCCGACCCGTACGGGGGCGATTACACTGAAGCTTTCTTT. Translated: CASSPDPYGGDYTEAFF. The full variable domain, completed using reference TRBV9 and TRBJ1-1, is DSGVTQTPKHLITATGQRVTLRCSPRSGDLSVYWYQQSLDQGLQFLIQYYNGEERAKGNILERFSAQQFPDLHSELNLSSLELGDSALYFCASSPDPYGGDYTEAFFGQGTRLTVV.